The present T cell receptor beta chain was sequenced within a study of monozygotic twins with inflammatory bowel disease. A note on this clonotype: The antigen is not known.

Using the 5' RACE reads, TCRdb records one entry per CDR3 protein without DNA. The specimen's table records 150,000 to 200,000 distinct CDR3 sequences. Findings and limits, study-wide: IBD patients, compared with healthy twins, shared fewer clonotypes with others (especially with disease activity).

The CDR3 consists of 14 residues. Germline CDR1 reads MNHNS; CDR2 reads SASEGT. The sequencing input was blood. The J gene is TRBJ2-5, the V gene TRBV6-1; TCRdb returns TRBD2, unconfirmable since there is no DNA. The sequence came from a human donor with ulcerative colitis or Crohn's disease, or a healthy co-twin of an affected twin (not recorded which). This CDR3 is CATGTSGSLETQYF.